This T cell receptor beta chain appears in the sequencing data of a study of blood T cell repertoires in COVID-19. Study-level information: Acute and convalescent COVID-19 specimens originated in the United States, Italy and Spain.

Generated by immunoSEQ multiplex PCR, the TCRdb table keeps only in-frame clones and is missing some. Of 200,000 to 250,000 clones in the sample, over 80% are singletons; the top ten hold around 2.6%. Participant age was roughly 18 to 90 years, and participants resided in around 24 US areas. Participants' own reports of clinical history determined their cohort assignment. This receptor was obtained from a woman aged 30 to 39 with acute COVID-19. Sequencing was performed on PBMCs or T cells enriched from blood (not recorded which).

This CDR3 is CASSTKEGLRRPQHF. The DNA of the CDR3 is TGCGCCAGCAGCACCAAAGAGGGTCTGCGACGGCCCCAGCATTTT. The rearrangement uses TRBV4-3 and TRBJ1-5, with D unresolved. The CDR3 loop spans 15 amino acids. Per the germline V gene, CDR1 is LGHNA and CDR2 is YSLEER. V was pared by 5 bases and J by 9 bases, with 20 bases between.